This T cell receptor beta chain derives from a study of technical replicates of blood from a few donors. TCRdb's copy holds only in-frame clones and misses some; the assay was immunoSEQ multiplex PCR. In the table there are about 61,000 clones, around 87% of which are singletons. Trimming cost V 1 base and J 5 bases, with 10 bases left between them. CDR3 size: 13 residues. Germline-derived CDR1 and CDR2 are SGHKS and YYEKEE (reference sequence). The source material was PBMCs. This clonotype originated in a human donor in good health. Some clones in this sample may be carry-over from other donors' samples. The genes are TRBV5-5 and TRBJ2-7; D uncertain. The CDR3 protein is CASSLRVPHEQYF. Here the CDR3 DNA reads TGTGCCAGCAGCTTGCGGGTGCCCCACGAGCAGTACTTC.